Shown below are 2 T cell receptor beta chains from a single sample sequenced in a study of cytomegalovirus exposure and HLA in healthy donors. The PCR contained 60 Vbeta and 13 Jbeta primers. Data came from immunoSEQ multiplex PCR; TCRdb stores just in-frame clones and leaves some out. Of 170,000 or so clones listed, around three quarters were seen once; the top ten hold 1%. Sequencing input: PBMCs. The source of these receptors is a woman aged 45-60 years in good health and CMV-seropositive.

The CDR3 nucleotides read TGTGCCAGCAGTTTGGCCGGGACACCCGGTTACACCATATATTTT. This gives the protein CASSLAGTPGYTIYF. V is TRBV27 and J is TRBJ1-3; a possible D gene is TRBD1 (6 bases). Per the germline V gene, CDR1 is MNHEY and CDR2 is SMNVEV (reference sequence). The germline V and J ends were trimmed by 3 bases and 8 bases, with 17 bases remaining between them. There are 15 residues in the CDR3.

CDR3 DNA sequence: TGTGCCAGCAGTGCTACCGGGACTAGACTCAATGAGCAGTTCTTC. Translation gives CASSATGTRLNEQFF. The rearrangement uses TRBV2 and TRBJ2-1, with TRBD2 identical over 8 bases. CDR3 length: 15 residues. With 4 bases clipped from V and 6 bases from J, the junction kept 8 bases outside the gene matches. Germline V lookup: CDR1 SNHLY, CDR2 FYNNEI.